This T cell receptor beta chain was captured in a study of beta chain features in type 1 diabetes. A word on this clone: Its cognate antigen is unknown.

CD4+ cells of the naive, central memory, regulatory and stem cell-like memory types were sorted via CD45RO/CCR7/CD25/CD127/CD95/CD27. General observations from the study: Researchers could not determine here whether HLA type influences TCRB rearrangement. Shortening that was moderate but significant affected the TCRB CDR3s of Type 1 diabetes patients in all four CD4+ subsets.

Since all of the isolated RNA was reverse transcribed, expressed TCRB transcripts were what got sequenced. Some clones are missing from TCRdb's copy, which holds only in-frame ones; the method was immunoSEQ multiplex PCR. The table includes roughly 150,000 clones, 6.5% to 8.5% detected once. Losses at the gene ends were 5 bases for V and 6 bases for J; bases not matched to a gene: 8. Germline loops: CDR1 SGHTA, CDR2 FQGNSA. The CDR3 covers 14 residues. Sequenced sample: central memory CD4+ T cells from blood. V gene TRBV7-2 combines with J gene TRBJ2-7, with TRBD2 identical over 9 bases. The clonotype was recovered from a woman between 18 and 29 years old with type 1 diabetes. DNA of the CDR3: TGTGCCAGCAGCAAAGGGACGCGGGAGGGCGAGCAGTACTTC. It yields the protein CASSKGTREGEQYF.